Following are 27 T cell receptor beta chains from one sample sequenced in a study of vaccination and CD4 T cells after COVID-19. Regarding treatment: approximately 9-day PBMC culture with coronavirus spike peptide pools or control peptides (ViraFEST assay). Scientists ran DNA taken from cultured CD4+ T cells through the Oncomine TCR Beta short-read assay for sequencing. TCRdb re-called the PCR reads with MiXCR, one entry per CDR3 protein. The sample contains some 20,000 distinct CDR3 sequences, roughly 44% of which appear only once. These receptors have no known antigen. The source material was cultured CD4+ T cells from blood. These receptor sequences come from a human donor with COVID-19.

CDR3 sequence reads: CASSEHGGAHKGYTF. Written as DNA, the CDR3 is TGTGCCAGCAGTGAACATGGGGGCGCGCACAAAGGCTACACCTTC. The chain couples TRBV6-2 or TRBV6-3 to TRBJ1-2, with D perhaps matching TRBD1 (6 bases). V lost 5 bases and J lost 8, with 21 bases in between. Germline V gene sequence: CDR1 MNHEY, CDR2 SVGEGT. The CDR3 loop spans 15 amino acids.

CDR3 protein: CASSDGGKGNTIYF. Here the CDR3 DNA reads TGTGCCAGCAGTGATGGGGGCAAAGGAAACACCATATATTTT. The gene calls are TRBV6-1 and TRBJ1-3, with a tentative D call TRBD1 (6 bases). With 3 bases removed from V and 4 bases from J, the gap between germline ends came to 10 bases. The germline V gene has CDR1 MNHNS and CDR2 SASEGT. CDR3 size: 14 residues.

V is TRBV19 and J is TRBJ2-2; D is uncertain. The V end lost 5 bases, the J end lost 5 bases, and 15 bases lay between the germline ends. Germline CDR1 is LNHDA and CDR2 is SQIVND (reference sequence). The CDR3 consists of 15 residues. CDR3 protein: CASSLRPRSTGELFF. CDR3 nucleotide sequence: TGTGCCAGTAGTCTACGACCGCGCTCGACCGGGGAGCTGTTTTTT.

The CDR3 here is CASSPQSGSGVGSETQYF. The CDR3 DNA reads TGTGCCAGCAGCCCACAGAGTGGTAGCGGGGTTGGATCAGAGACCCAGTACTTC. The V and J genes are TRBV7-8 and TRBJ2-5, with 8 bases matching TRBD2. Germline loops: CDR1 SGHVS, CDR2 FQNEAQ. The CDR3 is 18 amino acids. V was pared by 5 bases and J by 4 bases, with 18 bases of the junction left unmatched.

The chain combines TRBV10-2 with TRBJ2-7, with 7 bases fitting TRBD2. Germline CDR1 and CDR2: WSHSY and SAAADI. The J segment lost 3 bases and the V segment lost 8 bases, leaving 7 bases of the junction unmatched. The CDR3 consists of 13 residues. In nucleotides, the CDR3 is TGCGCCAGCGCGGGGGACCTCGACTACGAGCAGTACTTC. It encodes CASAGDLDYEQYF.

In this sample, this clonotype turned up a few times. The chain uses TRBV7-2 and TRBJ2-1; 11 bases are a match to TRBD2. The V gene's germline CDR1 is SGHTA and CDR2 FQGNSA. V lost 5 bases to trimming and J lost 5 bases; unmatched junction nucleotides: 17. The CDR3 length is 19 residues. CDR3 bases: TGTGCCAGCAGCCCCCACCGGACCTTCCTAGCGGGGGGCGACAATGAGCAGTTCTTC. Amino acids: CASSPHRTFLAGGDNEQFF. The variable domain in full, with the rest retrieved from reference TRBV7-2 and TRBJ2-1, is GAGVSQSPSNKVTEKGKDVELRCDPISGHTALYWYRQSLGQGLEFLIYFQGNSAPDKSGLPSDRFSAERTGGSVSTLTIQRTQQEDSAVYLCASSPHRTFLAGGDNEQFFGPGTRLTVL.

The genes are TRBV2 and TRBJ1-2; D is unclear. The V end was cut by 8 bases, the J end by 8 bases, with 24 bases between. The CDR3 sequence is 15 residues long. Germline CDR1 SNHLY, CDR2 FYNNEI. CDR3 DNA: TGTGCCAGCGGGTCCCTTGAGGATGGGTTAAGGGGCTACACCTTC. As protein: CASGSLEDGLRGYTF.

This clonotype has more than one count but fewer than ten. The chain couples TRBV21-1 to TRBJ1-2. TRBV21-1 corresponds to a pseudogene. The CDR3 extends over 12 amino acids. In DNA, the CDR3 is TGTGCCAGCAGCAAAGGCAAACGGGGCTACACCTTC. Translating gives CASSKGKRGYTF.

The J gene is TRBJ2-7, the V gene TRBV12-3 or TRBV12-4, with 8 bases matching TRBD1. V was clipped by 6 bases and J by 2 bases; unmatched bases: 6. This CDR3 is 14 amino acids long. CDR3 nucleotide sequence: TGTGCCAGCAGACGGACAGGGTTGGCCTACGAGCAGTACTTC. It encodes CASRRTGLAYEQYF.

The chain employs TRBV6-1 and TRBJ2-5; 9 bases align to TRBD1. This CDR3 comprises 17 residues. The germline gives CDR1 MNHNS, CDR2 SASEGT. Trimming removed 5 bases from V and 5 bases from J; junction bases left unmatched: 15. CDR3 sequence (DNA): TGTGCCAGCAGTCGAGCAACGATACAGGGGGCGTATGAGACCCAGTACTTC. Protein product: CASSRATIQGAYETQYF.

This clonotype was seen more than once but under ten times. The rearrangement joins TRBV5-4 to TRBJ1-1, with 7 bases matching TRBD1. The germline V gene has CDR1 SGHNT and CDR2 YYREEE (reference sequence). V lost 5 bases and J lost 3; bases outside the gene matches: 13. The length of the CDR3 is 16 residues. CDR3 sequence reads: CASRRDRNGGYTEAFF. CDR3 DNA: TGTGCCAGCAGGAGGGACAGAAACGGAGGTTACACTGAAGCTTTCTTT.

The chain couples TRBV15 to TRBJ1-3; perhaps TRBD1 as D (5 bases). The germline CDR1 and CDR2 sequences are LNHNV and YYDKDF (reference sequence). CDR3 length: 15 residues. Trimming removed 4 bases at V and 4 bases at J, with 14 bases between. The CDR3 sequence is CATSTNPGKGNTIYF. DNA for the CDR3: TGTGCCACCAGCACCAATCCAGGGAAAGGAAACACCATATATTTT.

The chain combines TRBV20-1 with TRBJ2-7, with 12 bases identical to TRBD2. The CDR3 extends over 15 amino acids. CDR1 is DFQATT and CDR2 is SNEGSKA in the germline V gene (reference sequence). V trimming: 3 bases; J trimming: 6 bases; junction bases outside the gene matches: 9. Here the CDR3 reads CSASLPSGGAGEQYF. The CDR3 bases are TGCAGTGCTAGTCTTCCTAGCGGGGGGGCGGGCGAGCAGTACTTC.

This CDR3 reads CASSGQGNTGELFF. The CDR3 nucleotides are TGTGCCAGCAGTGGACAGGGCAACACCGGGGAGCTGTTTTTT. The chain couples TRBV2 to TRBJ2-2; TRBD1 aligns across 7 bases. The CDR3 consists of 14 residues. V trimming: 4 bases; J trimming: 2 bases; junction bases outside the gene matches: 1. The germline V gene has CDR1 SNHLY and CDR2 FYNNEI. The full variable domain, its missing parts supplied by reference TRBV2 and TRBJ2-2, is EPEVTQTPSHQVTQMGQEVILRCVPISNHLYFYWYRQILGQKVEFLVSFYNNEISEKSEIFDDQFSVERPDGSNFTLKIRSTKLEDSAMYFCASSGQGNTGELFFGEGSRLTVL.

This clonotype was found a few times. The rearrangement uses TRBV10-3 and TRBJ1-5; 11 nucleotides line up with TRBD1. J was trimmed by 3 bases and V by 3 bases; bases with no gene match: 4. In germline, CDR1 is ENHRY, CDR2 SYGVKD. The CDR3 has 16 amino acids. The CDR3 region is CAISDGTGGYNQPQHF. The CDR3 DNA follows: TGTGCCATCAGTGACGGGACAGGGGGGTACAATCAGCCCCAGCATTTT.

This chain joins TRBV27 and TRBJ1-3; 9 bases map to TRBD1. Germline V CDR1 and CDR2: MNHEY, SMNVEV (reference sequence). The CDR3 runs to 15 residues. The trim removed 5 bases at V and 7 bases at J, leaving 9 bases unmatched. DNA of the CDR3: TGTGCCAGCAGTCCCAAGGACAGGGGCGTCAACACCATATATTTT. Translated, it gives CASSPKDRGVNTIYF.

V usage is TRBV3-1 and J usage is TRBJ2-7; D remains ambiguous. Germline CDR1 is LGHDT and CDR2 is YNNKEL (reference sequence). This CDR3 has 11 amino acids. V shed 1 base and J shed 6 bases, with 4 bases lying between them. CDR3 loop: CASSQGSEQYF. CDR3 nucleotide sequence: TGTGCCAGCAGCCAAGGAAGCGAGCAGTACTTC.

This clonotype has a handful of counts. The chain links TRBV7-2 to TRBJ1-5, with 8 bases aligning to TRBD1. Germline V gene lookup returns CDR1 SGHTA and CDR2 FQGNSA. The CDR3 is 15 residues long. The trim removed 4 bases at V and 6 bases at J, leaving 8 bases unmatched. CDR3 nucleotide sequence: TGTGCCAGCAGCTCCCTAGACAGGGGAGGTCAGCCCCAGCATTTT. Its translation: CASSSLDRGGQPQHF. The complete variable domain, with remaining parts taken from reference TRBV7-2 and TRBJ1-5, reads GAGVSQSPSNKVTEKGKDVELRCDPISGHTALYWYRQSLGQGLEFLIYFQGNSAPDKSGLPSDRFSAERTGGSVSTLTIQRTQQEDSAVYLCASSSLDRGGQPQHFGDGTRLSIL.

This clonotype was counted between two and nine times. The CDR3 nucleotides read TGTGCCAGCAGTTTAAGCGCAGATACGCAGTATTTT. This gives the protein CASSLSADTQYF. The chain recombines TRBV12-3 or TRBV12-4 with TRBJ2-3, with D unclear. The CDR3 totals 12 residues. The V end lost 2 bases, the J end lost 4 bases, and 4 bases lay between the germline ends.

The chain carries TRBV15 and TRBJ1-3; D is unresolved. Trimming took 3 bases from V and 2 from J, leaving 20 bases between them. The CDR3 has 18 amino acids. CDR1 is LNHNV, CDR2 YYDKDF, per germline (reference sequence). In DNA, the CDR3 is TGTGCCACCAGCAGCCTTTCCCTGGGAAGGGCTGCTGGAAACACCATATATTTT. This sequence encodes CATSSLSLGRAAGNTIYF.

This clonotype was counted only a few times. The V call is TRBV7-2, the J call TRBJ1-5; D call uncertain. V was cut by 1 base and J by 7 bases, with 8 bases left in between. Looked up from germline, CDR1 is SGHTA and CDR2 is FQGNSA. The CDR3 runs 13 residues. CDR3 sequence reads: CASSLDPAQPQHF. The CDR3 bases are TGTGCCAGCAGCTTAGACCCGGCCCAGCCCCAGCATTTT.

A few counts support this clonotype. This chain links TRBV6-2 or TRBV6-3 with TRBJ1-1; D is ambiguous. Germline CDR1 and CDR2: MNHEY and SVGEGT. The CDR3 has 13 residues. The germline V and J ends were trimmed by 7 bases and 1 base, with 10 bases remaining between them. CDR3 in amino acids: CASTRVENTEAFF. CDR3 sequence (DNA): TGTGCCAGCACCCGGGTCGAGAACACTGAAGCTTTCTTT.

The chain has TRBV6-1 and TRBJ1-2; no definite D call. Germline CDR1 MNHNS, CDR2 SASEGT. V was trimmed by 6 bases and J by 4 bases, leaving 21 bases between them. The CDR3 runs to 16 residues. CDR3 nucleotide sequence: TGTGCCAGCAGGCCCCCGGGCGGATCCTCTCTCTATGGCTACACCTTC. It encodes CASRPPGGSSLYGYTF.

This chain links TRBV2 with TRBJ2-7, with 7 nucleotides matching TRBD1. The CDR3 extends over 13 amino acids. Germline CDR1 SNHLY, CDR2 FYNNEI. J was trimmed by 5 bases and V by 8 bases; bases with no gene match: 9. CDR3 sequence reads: CASLTGARNEQYF. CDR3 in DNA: TGTGCCAGCCTAACAGGGGCAAGAAACGAGCAGTACTTC.

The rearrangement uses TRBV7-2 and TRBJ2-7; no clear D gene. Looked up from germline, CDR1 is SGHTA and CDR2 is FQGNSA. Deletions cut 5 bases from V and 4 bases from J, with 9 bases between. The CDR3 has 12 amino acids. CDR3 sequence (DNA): TGTGCCAGCAGCCCCAAATTATACGAGCAGTACTTC. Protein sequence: CASSPKLYEQYF.

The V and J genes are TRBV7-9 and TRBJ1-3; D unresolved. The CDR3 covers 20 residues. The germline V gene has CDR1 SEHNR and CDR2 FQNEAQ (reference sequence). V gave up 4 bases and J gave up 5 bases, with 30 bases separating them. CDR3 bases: TGTGCCAGCAGCTCCCTCTTCGAAGGATCGAACAAATCCTTAAGAAACACCATATATTTT. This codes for CASSSLFEGSNKSLRNTIYF.

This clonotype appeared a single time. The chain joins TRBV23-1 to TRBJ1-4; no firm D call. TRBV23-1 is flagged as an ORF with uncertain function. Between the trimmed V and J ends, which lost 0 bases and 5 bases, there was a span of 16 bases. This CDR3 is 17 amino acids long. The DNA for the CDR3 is TGCGCCAGCAGTCAATCGATAACTAGGACGGCGAATGAAAAACTGTTTTTT. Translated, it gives CASSQSITRTANEKLFF.